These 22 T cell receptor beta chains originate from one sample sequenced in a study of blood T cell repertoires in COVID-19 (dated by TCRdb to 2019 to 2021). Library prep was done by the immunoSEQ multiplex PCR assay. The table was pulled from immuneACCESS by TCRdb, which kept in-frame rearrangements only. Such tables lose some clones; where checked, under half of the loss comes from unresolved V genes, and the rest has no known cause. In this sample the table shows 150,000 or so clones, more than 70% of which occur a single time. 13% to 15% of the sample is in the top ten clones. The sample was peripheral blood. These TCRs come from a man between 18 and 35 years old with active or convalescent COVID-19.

CDR3 bases: TGTGCCAGCAGCCCAACAGGGAGGGAGACAGATACGCAGTATTTT. Translated: CASSPTGRETDTQYF. The gene calls are TRBV11-2 and TRBJ2-3; D is perhaps TRBD2 (7 bases). Germline V gene sequence: CDR1 SGHAT, CDR2 FQNNGV. V shed 5 bases and J shed 3 bases, with 15 bases lying between them. The CDR3 has 15 residues.

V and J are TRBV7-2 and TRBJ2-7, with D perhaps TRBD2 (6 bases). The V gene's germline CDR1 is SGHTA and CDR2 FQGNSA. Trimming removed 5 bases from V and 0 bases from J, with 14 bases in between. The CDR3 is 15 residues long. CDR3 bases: TGTGCCAGCAGCCAAGATAGCGGAAACTCCTACGAGCAGTACTTC. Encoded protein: CASSQDSGNSYEQYF.

As DNA, the CDR3 is TGTGCCAGCAGCCCCCCGGGCGGGTTAGGTGAAAAACTGTTTTTT. Residues: CASSPPGGLGEKLFF. This chain connects TRBV9 to TRBJ1-4; D remains ambiguous. The CDR3 covers 15 residues. Between the trimmed V and J ends, which lost 4 bases and 7 bases, there was a span of 17 bases. Germline-derived CDR1 and CDR2 are SGDLS and YYNGEE.

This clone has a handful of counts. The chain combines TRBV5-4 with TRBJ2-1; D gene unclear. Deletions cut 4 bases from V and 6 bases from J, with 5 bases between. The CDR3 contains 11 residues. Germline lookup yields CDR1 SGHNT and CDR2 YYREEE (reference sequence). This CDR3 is CASSLSNEQFF. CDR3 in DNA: TGTGCCAGCAGCCTATCCAATGAGCAGTTCTTC.

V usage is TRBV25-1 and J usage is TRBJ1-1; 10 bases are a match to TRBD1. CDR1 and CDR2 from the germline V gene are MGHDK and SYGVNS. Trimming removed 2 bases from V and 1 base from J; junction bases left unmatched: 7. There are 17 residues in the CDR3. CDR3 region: CASSEIDRGRTNTEAFF. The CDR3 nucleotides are TGTGCCAGCAGTGAAATAGACAGGGGGCGGACGAACACTGAAGCTTTCTTT. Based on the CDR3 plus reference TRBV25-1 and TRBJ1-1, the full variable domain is EADIYQTPRYLVIGTGKKITLECSQTMGHDKMYWYQQDPGMELHLIHYSYGVNSTEKGDLSSESTVSRIRTEHFPLTLESARPSHTSQYLCASSEIDRGRTNTEAFFGQGTRLTVV.

The CDR3 sequence is CASSFWDTYTEAFF. CDR3 sequence (DNA): TGTGCCAGCAGCTTTTGGGACACTTACACTGAAGCTTTCTTT. V and J are TRBV5-5 and TRBJ1-1; D may be TRBD1 (6 bases). The germline V and J ends were trimmed by 2 bases and 3 bases, with 11 bases remaining between them. The CDR3 has 14 amino acids. Per germline, CDR1 SGHKS and CDR2 YYEKEE (reference sequence).

CDR3 in amino acids: CASSWVGGRQETQYF. CDR3 DNA sequence: TGTGCCAGCAGTTGGGTGGGGGGGAGACAAGAGACCCAGTACTTC. The chain couples TRBV7-2 to TRBJ2-5; 7 bases line up with TRBD2. CDR3 length equals 15 residues. V was pared by 6 bases and J by 2 bases, with 9 bases of the junction left unmatched. Looked up from germline, CDR1 is SGHTA and CDR2 is FQGNSA.

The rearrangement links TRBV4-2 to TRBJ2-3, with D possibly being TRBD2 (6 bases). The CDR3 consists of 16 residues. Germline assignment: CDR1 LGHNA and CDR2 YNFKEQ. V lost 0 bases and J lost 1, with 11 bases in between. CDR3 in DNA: TGTGCCAGCAGCCAAGATTTAGCGGTCGGCACAGATACGCAGTATTTT. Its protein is CASSQDLAVGTDTQYF.

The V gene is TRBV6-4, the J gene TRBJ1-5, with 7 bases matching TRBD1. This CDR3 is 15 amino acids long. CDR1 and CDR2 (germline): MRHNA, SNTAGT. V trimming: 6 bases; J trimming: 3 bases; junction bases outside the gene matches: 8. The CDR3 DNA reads TGTGCCAGCAGAAACGACAGGGTGAACAATCAGCCCCAGCATTTT. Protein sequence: CASRNDRVNNQPQHF.

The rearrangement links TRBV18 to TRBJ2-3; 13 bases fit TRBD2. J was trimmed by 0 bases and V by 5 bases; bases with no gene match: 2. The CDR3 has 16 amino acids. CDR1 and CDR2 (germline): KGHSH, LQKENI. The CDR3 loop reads CASSATSGRSTDTQYF. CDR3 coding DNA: TGTGCCAGCTCAGCGACTAGCGGGAGGAGCACAGATACGCAGTATTTT.

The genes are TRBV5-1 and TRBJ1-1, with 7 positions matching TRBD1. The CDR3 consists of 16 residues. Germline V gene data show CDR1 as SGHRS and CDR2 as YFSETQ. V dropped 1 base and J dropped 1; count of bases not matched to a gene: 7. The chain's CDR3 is CASSLTGALANTEAFF. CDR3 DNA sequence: TGCGCCAGCAGCTTGACAGGGGCCCTCGCGAACACTGAAGCTTTCTTT.

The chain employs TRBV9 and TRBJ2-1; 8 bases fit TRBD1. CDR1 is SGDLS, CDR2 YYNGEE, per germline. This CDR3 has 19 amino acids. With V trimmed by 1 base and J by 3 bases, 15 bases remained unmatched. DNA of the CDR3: TGTGCCAGCAGCGTAAGAGGATCAGGGGCACAGGGGGGCTACAATGAGCAGTTCTTC. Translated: CASSVRGSGAQGGYNEQFF. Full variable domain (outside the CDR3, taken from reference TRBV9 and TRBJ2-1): DSGVTQTPKHLITATGQRVTLRCSPRSGDLSVYWYQQSLDQGLQFLIQYYNGEERAKGNILERFSAQQFPDLHSELNLSSLELGDSALYFCASSVRGSGAQGGYNEQFFGPGTRLTVL.

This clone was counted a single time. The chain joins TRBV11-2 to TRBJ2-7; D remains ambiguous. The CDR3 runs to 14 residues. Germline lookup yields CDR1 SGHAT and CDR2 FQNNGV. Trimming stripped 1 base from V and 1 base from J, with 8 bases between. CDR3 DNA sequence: TGTGCCAGCAGCTTAGGCGGCAGTTCCTACGAGCAGTACTTC. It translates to CASSLGGSSYEQYF. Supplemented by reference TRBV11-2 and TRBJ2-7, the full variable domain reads EAGVAQSPRYKIIEKRQSVAFWCNPISGHATLYWYQQILGQGPKLLIQFQNNGVVDDSQLPKDRFSAERLKGVDSTLKIQPAKLEDSAVYLCASSLGGSSYEQYFGPGTRLTVT.

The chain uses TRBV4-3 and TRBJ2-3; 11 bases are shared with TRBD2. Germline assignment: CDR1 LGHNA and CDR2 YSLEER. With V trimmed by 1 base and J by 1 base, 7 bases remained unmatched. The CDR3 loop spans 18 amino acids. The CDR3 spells CASSQAASGRRGTDTQYF. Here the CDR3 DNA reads TGCGCCAGCAGCCAAGCCGCTAGCGGGAGGAGGGGCACAGATACGCAGTATTTT.

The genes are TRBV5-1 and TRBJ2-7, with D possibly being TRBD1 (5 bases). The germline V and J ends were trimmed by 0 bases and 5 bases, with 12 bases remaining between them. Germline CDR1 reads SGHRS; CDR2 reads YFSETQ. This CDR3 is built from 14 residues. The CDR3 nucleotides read TGCGCCAGCAGCTTGGCCTCAGGGTGGAACGAGCAGTACTTC. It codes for CASSLASGWNEQYF.

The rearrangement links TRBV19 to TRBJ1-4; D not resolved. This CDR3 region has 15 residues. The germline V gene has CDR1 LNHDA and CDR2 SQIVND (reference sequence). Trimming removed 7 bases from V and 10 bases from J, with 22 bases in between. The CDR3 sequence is CASNVRGNRGGKLFF. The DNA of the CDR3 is TGTGCCAGTAACGTCCGAGGCAATAGAGGTGGAAAACTGTTTTTT.

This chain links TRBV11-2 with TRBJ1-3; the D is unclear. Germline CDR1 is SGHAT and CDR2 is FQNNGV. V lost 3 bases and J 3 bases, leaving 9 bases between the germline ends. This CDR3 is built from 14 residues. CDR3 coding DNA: TGTGCCAGCAGCTTCCCGGGATATGGAAACACCATATATTTT. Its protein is CASSFPGYGNTIYF.

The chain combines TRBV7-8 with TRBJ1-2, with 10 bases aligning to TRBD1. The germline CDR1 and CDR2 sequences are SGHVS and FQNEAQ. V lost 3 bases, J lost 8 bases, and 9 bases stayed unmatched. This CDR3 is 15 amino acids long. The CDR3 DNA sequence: TGTGCCAGCAGCTTGGGGGACAGGGGAACGTGGGGCTACACCTTC. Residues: CASSLGDRGTWGYTF. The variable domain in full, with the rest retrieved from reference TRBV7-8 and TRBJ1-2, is GAGVSQSPRYKVAKRGQDVALRCDPISGHVSLFWYQQALGQGPEFLTYFQNEAQLDKSGLPSDRFFAERPEGSVSTLKIQRTQQEDSAVYLCASSLGDRGTWGYTFGSGTRLTVV.

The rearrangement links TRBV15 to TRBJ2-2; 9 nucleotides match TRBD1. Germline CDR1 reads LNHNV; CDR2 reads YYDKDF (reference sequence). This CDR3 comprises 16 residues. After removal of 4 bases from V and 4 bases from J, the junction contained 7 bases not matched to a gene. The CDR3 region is CATSTRQGDGTGELFF. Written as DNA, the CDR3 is TGTGCCACCAGCACAAGACAGGGGGATGGCACCGGGGAGCTGTTTTTT. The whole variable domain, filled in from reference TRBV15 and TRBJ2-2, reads DAMVIQNPRYQVTQFGKPVTLSCSQTLNHNVMYWYQQKSSQAPKLLFHYYDKDFNNEADTPDNFQSRRPNTSFCFLDIRSPGLGDTAMYLCATSTRQGDGTGELFFGEGSRLTVL.

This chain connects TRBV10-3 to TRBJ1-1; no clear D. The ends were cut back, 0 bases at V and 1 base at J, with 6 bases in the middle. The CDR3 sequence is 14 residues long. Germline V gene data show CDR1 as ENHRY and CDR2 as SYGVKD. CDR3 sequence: CAISESQRNTEAFF. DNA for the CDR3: TGTGCCATCAGTGAGTCACAGAGGAACACTGAAGCTTTCTTT.

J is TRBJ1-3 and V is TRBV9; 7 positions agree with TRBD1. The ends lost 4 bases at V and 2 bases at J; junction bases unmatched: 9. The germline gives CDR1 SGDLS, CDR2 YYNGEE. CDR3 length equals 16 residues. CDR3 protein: CASSPLTGKAGNTIYF. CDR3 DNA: TGTGCCAGCAGCCCTTTGACAGGGAAGGCTGGAAACACCATATATTTT.

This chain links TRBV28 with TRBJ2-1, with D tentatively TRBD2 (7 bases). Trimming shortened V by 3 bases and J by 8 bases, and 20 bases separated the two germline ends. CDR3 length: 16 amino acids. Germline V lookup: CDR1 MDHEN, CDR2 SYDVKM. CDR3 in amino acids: CASSLGGAQGKDEQFF. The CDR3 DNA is TGTGCCAGCAGTTTGGGGGGGGCCCAAGGAAAGGATGAGCAGTTCTTC.